Listed here are 9 T cell receptor beta chains from one sample, sequenced in a study of CD8+ T cells in alopecia areata. Documented treatment: oral pan-JAK inhibitor, 5-10 mg twice daily. It was cDNA, reverse transcribed from extracted RNA, that served as the sequencing template. The repertoire was sequenced with immunoSEQ multiplex PCR; TCRdb's copy has only in-frame clones and lacks some. The table lists around 100,000 clones, less than 70% of them singletons, with roughly 3.5% in the top ten. Here the sequenced sample was CD4+ T cells sorted from blood, taken at week 24, from a patient treated with tofacitinib. The receptor source for this set is a human donor with alopecia areata.

This clone was counted between two and nine times. This chain links TRBV14 with TRBJ1-2, with 11 bases fitting TRBD1. Germline loops: CDR1 SGHDN, CDR2 FVKESK. This CDR3 comprises 18 residues. The V segment lost 2 bases and the J segment 7 bases; nucleotides outside the gene matches: 15. The CDR3 sequence is CASSQRAGQGAMRSGYTF. The DNA for the CDR3 is TGTGCCAGCAGCCAACGGGCCGGACAGGGGGCGATGAGAAGTGGCTACACCTTC.

The sample holds a few counts of this clone. The V and J genes are TRBV4-3 and TRBJ1-1, with D perhaps matching TRBD1 (6 bases). This CDR3 spans 16 amino acids. Germline V gene lookup returns CDR1 LGHNA and CDR2 YSLEER. V dropped 0 bases and J dropped 4 bases, with 15 bases sitting between them. This chain's CDR3 is CASSQDTGALGTEAFF. CDR3 coding DNA: TGCGCCAGCAGCCAAGATACGGGGGCCCTGGGCACTGAAGCTTTCTTT.

The chain employs TRBV30 and TRBJ1-4; no reliable D call. CDR1 and CDR2 (germline): GTSNPN, SVGIG (reference sequence). The CDR3 sequence is 14 residues long. V shed 4 bases and J shed 3 bases, with 12 bases lying between them. CDR3 protein: CAWKSGQSNEKLFF. The CDR3 region has the DNA TGTGCCTGGAAGAGTGGTCAGTCTAATGAAAAACTGTTTTTT. The full variable domain, completed using reference TRBV30 and TRBJ1-4, is SQTIHQWPATLVQPVGSPLSLECTVEGTSNPNLYWYRQAAGRGLQLLFYSVGIGQISSEVPQNLSASRPQDRQFILSSKKLLLSDSGFYLCAWKSGQSNEKLFFGSGTQLSVL.

The V gene is TRBV2, the J gene TRBJ2-3, with D hard to call. The CDR3 has 12 amino acids. The germline V gene has CDR1 SNHLY and CDR2 FYNNEI. V was trimmed by 6 bases and J by 7 bases, leaving 11 bases between them. CDR3 amino acids: CASRLAYHTQYF. As DNA, the CDR3 is TGTGCCAGCAGGTTGGCCTACCATACGCAGTATTTT.

The gene calls are TRBV29-1 and TRBJ1-2, with 9 bases aligning to TRBD1. The V and J ends lost 2 bases and 2 bases, in that order; junction bases with no gene match: 6. This CDR3 has 15 amino acids. The germline V gene has CDR1 SQVTM and CDR2 ANQGSEA. CDR3 DNA: TGCAGCGTTGAACGAACGACAGGGGGGAACTATGGCTACACCTTC. It specifies CSVERTTGGNYGYTF.

The sample holds a few counts of this clone. The chain uses TRBV4-2 and TRBJ2-1, with 9 nucleotides matching TRBD2. V lost 0 bases, J lost 0 bases, and 9 bases stayed unmatched. This CDR3 comprises 19 residues. The germline gives CDR1 LGHNA, CDR2 YNFKEQ. CDR3 region: CASSQEPAGGSLSYNEQFF. The CDR3 DNA reads as TGTGCCAGCAGCCAAGAACCAGCGGGGGGTTCCCTCTCCTACAATGAGCAGTTCTTC.

This clone was counted only a few times. The chain couples TRBV19 to TRBJ1-5, with D possibly matching TRBD1 (5 bases). V lost 10 bases, J lost 7 bases, and 23 bases lay in between. The CDR3 is made up of 15 amino acids. Germline V gives CDR1 LNHDA, CDR2 SQIVND (reference sequence). The CDR3 loop is CATTSKEGWKQPQHF. The CDR3 coding sequence is TGTGCCACAACATCTAAGGAGGGGTGGAAGCAGCCCCAGCATTTT.

The chain links TRBV29-1 to TRBJ2-5, with 7 bases fitting TRBD2. V was pared by 4 bases and J by 6 bases, with 5 bases of the junction left unmatched. The CDR3 spans 12 residues. From germline, CDR1 is SQVTM and CDR2 ANQGSEA. The CDR3 loop reads CSVGDYSQTQYF. The CDR3 region has the DNA TGCAGCGTTGGGGACTACTCACAGACCCAGTACTTC.

The chain employs TRBV7-9 and TRBJ1-5; D not resolved. CDR1 and CDR2 (germline): SEHNR, FQNEAQ (reference sequence). Trimming removed 5 bases at V and 5 bases at J, with 13 bases between. The CDR3 spans 14 residues. The CDR3 sequence is CASSPGRSHQPQHF. CDR3 DNA sequence: TGTGCCAGCAGCCCCGGACGAAGCCATCAGCCCCAGCATTTT.